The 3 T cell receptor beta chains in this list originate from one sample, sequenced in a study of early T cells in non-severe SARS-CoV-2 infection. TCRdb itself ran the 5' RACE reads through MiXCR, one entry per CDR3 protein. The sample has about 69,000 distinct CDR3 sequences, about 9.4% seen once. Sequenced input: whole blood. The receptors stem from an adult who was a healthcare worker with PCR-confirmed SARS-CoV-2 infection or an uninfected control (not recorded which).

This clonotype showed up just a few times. The CDR3 region has the DNA TGTGCCAGCAGCTTTGCCGGGACAGGTTTCTACACCTTC. Amino acid sequence: CASSFAGTGFYTF. The chain recombines TRBV7-2 with TRBJ1-2, with 8 bases lining up with TRBD1. CDR3 size: 13 residues. Losses at the gene ends were 3 bases for V and 10 bases for J; bases not matched to a gene: 7. The germline V gene encodes CDR1 SGHTA and CDR2 FQGNSA. Combining the CDR3 with reference TRBV7-2 and TRBJ1-2 gives the whole variable domain GAGVSQSPSNKVTEKGKDVELRCDPISGHTALYWYRQSLGQGLEFLIYFQGNSAPDKSGLPSDRFSAERTGGSVSTLTIQRTQQEDSAVYLCASSFAGTGFYTFGSGTRLTVV.

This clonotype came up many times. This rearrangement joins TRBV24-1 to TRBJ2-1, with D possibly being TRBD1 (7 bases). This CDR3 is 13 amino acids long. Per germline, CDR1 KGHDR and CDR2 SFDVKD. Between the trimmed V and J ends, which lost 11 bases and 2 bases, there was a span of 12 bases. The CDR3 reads CAISGGTYNEQFF. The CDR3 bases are TGTGCCATCTCAGGGGGGACCTACAATGAGCAGTTCTTC.

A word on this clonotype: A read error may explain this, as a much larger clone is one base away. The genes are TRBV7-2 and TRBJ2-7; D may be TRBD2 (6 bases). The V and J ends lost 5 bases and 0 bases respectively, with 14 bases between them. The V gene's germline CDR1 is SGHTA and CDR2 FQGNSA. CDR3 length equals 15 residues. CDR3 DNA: TGTGCCAGCAGCCGATTAGCGGACCGCTCCTACGAGCAGTACTTC. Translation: CASSRLADRSYEQYF. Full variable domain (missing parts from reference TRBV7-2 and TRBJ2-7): GAGVSQSPSNKVTEKGKDVELRCDPISGHTALYWYRQSLGQGLEFLIYFQGNSAPDKSGLPSDRFSAERTGGSVSTLTIQRTQQEDSAVYLCASSRLADRSYEQYFGPGTRLTVT.